Included here is one T cell receptor beta chain sequence, with context. The antigen remains unidentified. Trimming pared 2 bases from V and 8 bases from J, leaving 7 bases between. This CDR3 comprises 12 residues. TCRdb analysed the RT-PCR reads with MiXCR anew, one entry per CDR3 protein. The sample includes roughly 190,000 distinct CDR3 sequences, over 9.5% of them seen just once. The record originates from a study of response to subunit inactivated influenza vaccine. General study results and limits: It was suggested by the authors that few new T cells are recruited by each seasonal influenza vaccination.

In addition, the sample was reused for a study of T cells expressing NK-cell markers. That source notes: TCR beta libraries carry UMIs added by 5'RACE template switching. Sorted CD3+CD56+NKG2C+, CD3+CD56+NKG2C- and CD3+CD56-NKG2C+ T cells supplied TCR beta repertoires. Dominant NKG2C+ clonotypes accounted for about 1.0-7.0% of CD8+ T cells in about 6 donors. In a handful of donors, these clonotypes also led the CD3+CD56-NKG2C+ fraction.

Sequences were derived from CD8+ T cells sorted from PBMCs, sampled 11 to 12 days after vaccination. This receptor was taken from a man in his fifties or sixties who received an inactivated influenza vaccine. The V and J genes are TRBV12-3 or TRBV12-4 and TRBJ2-1; D is uncertain. For the CDR3, the DNA is TGTGCCAGCAGTTTAATCCGGTATGAGCAGTTCTTC. Its translation is CASSLIRYEQFF.